This is a list of T cell receptor beta chains from one sample in a study of cytomegalovirus exposure and HLA in healthy donors. Generated by immunoSEQ multiplex PCR, the TCRdb table keeps only in-frame clones and is missing some. The top ten clones hold roughly 2% of a sample with some 100,000 clones, 84% of them seen once. Sequencing was performed on PBMCs. These receptors were obtained from a man aged 18 to 35 in good health and CMV-seronegative. The CDR3 runs from the conserved cysteine through the conserved F or W. A D gene is named only where the DNA matches it firmly. Clone size, where shown, is once, few, many, or a class for clones that have expanded.

TRBJ1-3	-	TRBV10-1	-	CASSGTGRNTIYF	TGCGCCAGCAGTGGTACCGGTCGAAACACCATATATTTT
TRBJ1-1	-	TRBV6-5	-	CASRYGQLRNTEAFF	TGTGCCAGCAGGTATGGACAGCTCCGGAACACTGAAGCTTTCTTT
TRBJ2-1	TRBD1	TRBV15	-	CATSRDFVGTGMFF	TGTGCCACCAGCAGAGATTTCGTTGGGACAGGCATGTTCTTC
TRBJ2-5	-	TRBV27	once	CASIRGGAQYF	TGTGCCAGCATTCGGGGAGGCGCCCAGTACTTC
TRBJ2-2	-	TRBV2	-	CASSEARGLGELFF	TGTGCCAGCAGTGAAGCGCGCGGGCTCGGGGAGCTGTTTTTT
TRBJ1-5	-	TRBV28	-	CASSFVQGLNQPQHF	TGTGCCAGCAGTTTTGTGCAGGGCCTCAATCAGCCCCAGCATTTT
TRBJ1-2	TRBD1	TRBV28	-	CASTRQGFFYTF	TGTGCCAGCACTAGACAGGGTTTCTTCTACACCTTC
TRBJ1-1	-	TRBV30	-	CAWSRTEEAFF	TGTGCCTGGAGCAGGACAGAAGAAGCTTTCTTT
TRBJ1-2	TRBD1	TRBV28	-	CASSPGGHGYTF	TGTGCCAGCAGTCCAGGGGGGCATGGCTACACCTTC
TRBJ1-2	-	TRBV5-1	-	CASSFGGYDHGYTF	TGCGCCAGCAGCTTCGGAGGGTACGATCATGGCTACACCTTC
TRBJ2-3	TRBD2	TRBV28	-	CASSLPASGRNTQYF	TGTGCCAGCAGTTTACCGGCTAGCGGGAGAAATACGCAGTATTTT
TRBJ2-1	-	TRBV5-1	-	CASSFRSNSYNEQFF	TGCGCCAGCAGCTTTCGGAGCAACTCCTACAATGAGCAGTTCTTC
TRBJ1-1	-	TRBV14	-	CASSQPGQIEAFF	TGTGCCAGCAGCCAACCCGGACAGATCGAAGCTTTCTTT
TRBJ2-7	TRBD2	TRBV5-1	-	CASSLLAGEREQYF	TGCGCCAGCAGCTTACTAGCGGGAGAGCGGGAGCAGTACTTC
TRBJ2-7	-	TRBV18	-	CASSLARDIAYEQYF	TGTGCCAGCTCACTTGCTCGGGACATAGCCTACGAGCAGTACTTC
TRBJ2-5	-	TRBV18	-	CASSPEVLGETQYF	TGTGCCAGCTCACCAGAGGTGTTAGGAGAGACCCAGTACTTC
TRBJ2-7	-	TRBV9	-	CASSVVDYEQYF	TGTGCCAGCAGCGTAGTAGACTACGAGCAGTACTTC
TRBJ2-1	TRBD2	TRBV4-1	-	CASSQGAGVPGNEQFF	TGCGCCAGCAGCCAGGGAGCGGGAGTTCCAGGGAATGAGCAGTTCTTC
TRBJ2-1	TRBD2	TRBV7-9	-	CASSSGTSGYNEQFF	TGTGCCAGCAGCTCCGGGACTAGCGGATACAATGAGCAGTTCTTC
TRBJ1-5	-	TRBV7-2	-	CASSLAAGFQPQHF	TGTGCCAGCAGCTTGGCCGCAGGGTTTCAGCCCCAGCATTTT
TRBJ2-5	TRBD1	TRBV6-5	few	CASSYSTGGAETQYF	TGTGCCAGCAGTTACTCGACAGGGGGCGCGGAGACCCAGTACTTC
TRBJ1-1	-	TRBV14	-	CASSPKRYTEAFF	TGTGCCAGCAGCCCCAAACGGTACACTGAAGCTTTCTTT
TRBJ2-3	TRBD2	TRBV7-8	-	CASSLALAGTDTQYF	TGTGCCAGCAGCTTAGCGCTAGCGGGGACAGATACGCAGTATTTT